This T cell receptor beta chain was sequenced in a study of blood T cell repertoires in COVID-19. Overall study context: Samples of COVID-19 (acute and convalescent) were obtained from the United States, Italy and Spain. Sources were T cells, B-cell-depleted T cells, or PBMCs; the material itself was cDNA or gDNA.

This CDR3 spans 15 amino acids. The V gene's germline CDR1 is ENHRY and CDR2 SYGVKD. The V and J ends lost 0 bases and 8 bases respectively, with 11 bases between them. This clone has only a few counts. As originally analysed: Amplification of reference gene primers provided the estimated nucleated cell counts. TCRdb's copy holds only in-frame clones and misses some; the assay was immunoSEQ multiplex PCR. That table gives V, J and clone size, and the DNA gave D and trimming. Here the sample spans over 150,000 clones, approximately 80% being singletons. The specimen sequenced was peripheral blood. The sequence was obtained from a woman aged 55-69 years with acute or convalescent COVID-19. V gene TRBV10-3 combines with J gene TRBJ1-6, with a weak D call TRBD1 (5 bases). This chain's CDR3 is CAISESGWGYSPLHF. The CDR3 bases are TGTGCCATCAGTGAGTCGGGGTGGGGCTATTCACCCCTCCACTTT.